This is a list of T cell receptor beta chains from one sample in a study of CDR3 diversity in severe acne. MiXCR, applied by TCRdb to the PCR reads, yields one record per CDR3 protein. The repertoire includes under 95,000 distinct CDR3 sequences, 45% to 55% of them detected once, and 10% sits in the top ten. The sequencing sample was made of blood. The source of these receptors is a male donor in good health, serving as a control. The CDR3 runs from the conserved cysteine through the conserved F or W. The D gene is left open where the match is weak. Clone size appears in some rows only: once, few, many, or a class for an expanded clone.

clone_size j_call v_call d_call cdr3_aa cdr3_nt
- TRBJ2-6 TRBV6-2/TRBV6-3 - CASTSDSFISGANVLTF TGTGCCAGCACCTCGGACAGCTTTATCTCTGGGGCCAACGTCCTGACTTTC
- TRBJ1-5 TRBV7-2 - CASRSQAMVGNQPQHF TGTGCCAGCAGGTCACAGGCGATGGTCGGTAATCAGCCCCAGCATTTT
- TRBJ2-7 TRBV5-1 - CASSLNQGRSSYEQYF TGCGCCAGCAGCTTGAATCAGGGACGGAGCTCCTACGAGCAGTACTTC
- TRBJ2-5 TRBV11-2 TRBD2 CASTVGLHQETQYF TGTGCCAGCACTGTGGGACTACACCAAGAGACCCAGTACTTC
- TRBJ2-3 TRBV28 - CASSFGGADTQYF TGTGCCAGCAGTTTCGGTGGCGCAGATACGCAGTATTTT
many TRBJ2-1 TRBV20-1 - CSARNGTSYNEQFF TGCAGTGCTAGGAACGGGACATCCTACAATGAGCAGTTCTTC
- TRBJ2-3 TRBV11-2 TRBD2 CASSLTSGGNTDTQYF TGTGCCAGCAGCTTGACTAGCGGGGGGAACACAGATACGCAGTATTTT
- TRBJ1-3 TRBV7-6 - CASSLSRAAGNTIYF TGTGCCAGCAGCTTGAGCAGGGCGGCCGGAAACACCATATATTTT
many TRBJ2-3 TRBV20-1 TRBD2 CSATPLTSGREDTQYF TGCAGTGCTACCCCCCTGACTAGCGGGAGAGAAGATACGCAGTATTTT
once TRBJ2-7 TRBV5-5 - CASSLVEGAYEQYF TGTGCCAGCAGCTTGGTTGAGGGGGCCTACGAGCAGTACTTC
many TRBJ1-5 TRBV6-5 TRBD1 CASSPVDRVQPQHF TGTGCCAGCAGTCCGGTTGACAGGGTTCAGCCCCAGCATTTT
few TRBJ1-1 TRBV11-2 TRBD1 CASSEGQYPYEAFF TGTGCCAGCAGCGAGGGACAGTACCCTTATGAAGCTTTCTTT
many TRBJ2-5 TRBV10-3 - CAISENGETQYF TGTGCCATCAGTGAGAATGGAGAGACCCAGTACTTC
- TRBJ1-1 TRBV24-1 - CATRAGRENTEAFF TGTGCCACCCGGGCAGGGCGAGAAAACACTGAAGCTTTCTTT
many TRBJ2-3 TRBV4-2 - CASSQIGDTQYF TGTGCCAGCAGCCAAATTGGGGATACGCAGTATTTT
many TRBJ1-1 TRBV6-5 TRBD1 CASSNRDRGDTEAFF TGTGCCAGCAGCAACAGGGACAGGGGAGATACTGAAGCTTTCTTT
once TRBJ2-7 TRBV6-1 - CASSYSPTGKQYF TGTGCCAGCAGTTACTCCCCCACGGGAAAGCAGTACTTC
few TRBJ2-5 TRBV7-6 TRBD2 CASTWTSGSLETQYF TGTGCCAGCACCTGGACTAGCGGGAGTTTGGAGACCCAGTACTTC
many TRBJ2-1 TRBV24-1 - CATSDRNNEQFF TGTGCCACCAGTGACCGGAACAATGAGCAGTTCTTC
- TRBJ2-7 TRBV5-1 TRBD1 CASSLAGQGSKQYF TGCGCCAGCAGCTTGGCCGGACAGGGGAGCAAGCAGTACTTC
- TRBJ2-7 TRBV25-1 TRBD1 CASSESPGQYEQYF TGTGCCAGCAGTGAATCCCCGGGACAGTACGAGCAGTACTTC
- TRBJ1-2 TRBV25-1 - CASSEWGGSRGYTF TGTGCCAGCAGTGAATGGGGGGGTTCGCGTGGCTACACCTTC
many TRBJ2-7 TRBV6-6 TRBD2 CASSYTTGTSGRGGSYEQYF TGTGCCAGCAGTTACACTACCGGGACTAGCGGGAGAGGGGGGTCCTACGAGCAGTACTTC
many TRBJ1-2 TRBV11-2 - CASSPTGRIANYGYTF TGTGCCAGCAGCCCTACCGGACGGATAGCTAACTATGGCTACACCTTC
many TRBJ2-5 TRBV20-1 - CSARYGLQETQYF TGCAGTGCTAGATATGGCCTCCAAGAGACCCAGTACTTC
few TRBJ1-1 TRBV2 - CASSEFPTTFF TGTGCCAGCAGTGAGTTCCCAACGACTTTCTTT
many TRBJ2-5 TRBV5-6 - CASSFKETQYF TGTGCCAGCAGCTTTAAAGAGACCCAGTACTTC
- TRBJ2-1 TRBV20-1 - CSAGGESSYNEQFF TGCAGTGCTGGCGGAGAGAGCTCCTACAATGAGCAGTTCTTC
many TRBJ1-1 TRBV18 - CASSPNQHNTEAFF TGTGCCAGCTCCCCGAATCAACATAACACTGAAGCTTTCTTT
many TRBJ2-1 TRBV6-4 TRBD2 CASSVTSGGSYNEQFF TGTGCCAGCAGTGTGACTAGCGGGGGGTCCTACAATGAGCAGTTCTTC
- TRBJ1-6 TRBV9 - CASSPREGPSYSPLHF TGTGCCAGCAGCCCGCGAGAGGGGCCTTCCTATTCACCCCTCCACTTT
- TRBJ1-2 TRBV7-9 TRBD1 CASSSGQGIHYGYTF TGTGCCAGCAGCTCGGGACAGGGGATTCACTATGGCTACACCTTC
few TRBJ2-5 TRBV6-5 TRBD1 CAISESPQGASPETQYF TGTGCCATCAGTGAGTCCCCGCAGGGGGCTTCCCCTGAGACCCAGTACTTC
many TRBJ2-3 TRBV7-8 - CASSLEGYTDTQYF TGTGCCAGCAGCTTAGAGGGATACACAGATACGCAGTATTTT
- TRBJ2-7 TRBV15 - CATSRLPERRNEQYF TGTGCCACCAGCAGGCTCCCGGAGCGAAGGAACGAGCAGTACTTC